The 29 T cell receptor beta chains presented below share a single source sample, sequenced in a study of CD8 T cells in Susac syndrome. Random hexamers served to reverse transcribe roughly 0.45 to 1 ug RNA. TCRdb reprocessed the immunoSEQ multiplex PCR reads via MiXCR and lists one record per CDR3 protein. The sample holds roughly 120,000 distinct CDR3 sequences, roughly 93% seen once. Sequencing used CD8+ T cells from PBMCs. The receptors come from a human donor with multiple sclerosis.

V gene TRBV6-6 combines with J gene TRBJ2-3, with D perhaps TRBD1 or TRBD2 (5 bases each). V dropped 2 bases and J dropped 0 bases, with 9 bases sitting between them. The CDR3 is 15 amino acids. Germline V gives CDR1 MNHNY, CDR2 SVGAGI (reference sequence). CDR3 protein: CASSYGTPSTDTQYF. The CDR3 DNA sequence: TGTGCCAGCAGTTACGGGACCCCTAGCACAGATACGCAGTATTTT.

V and J are TRBV7-6 and TRBJ1-1, with D perhaps TRBD1 (5 bases). The CDR3 has 15 residues. Germline assignment: CDR1 SGHVS and CDR2 FNYEAQ. Deletions cut 1 base from V and 8 bases from J, with 17 bases between. DNA for the CDR3: TGTGCCAGCAGCTTAGGGACATCTGGAAAACCGGAAGCTTTCTTT. Residues: CASSLGTSGKPEAFF.

The rearrangement links TRBV6-5 to TRBJ1-3, with a tentative D call TRBD1 (5 bases). The CDR3 runs to 16 residues. Trimming took 0 bases from V and 0 from J, leaving 9 bases between them. Germline values: CDR1 MNHEY, CDR2 SVGAGI. CDR3 residues: CASSYSGQDSGNTIYF. The CDR3 DNA is TGTGCCAGCAGTTACTCGGGGCAGGACTCTGGAAACACCATATATTTT.

CDR3 residues: CASSLGWTSGTYNEQFF. CDR3 nucleotide sequence: TGTGCCAGCAGCTTAGGGTGGACTAGCGGGACCTACAATGAGCAGTTCTTC. The chain employs TRBV7-9 and TRBJ2-1; 12 bases are a match to TRBD2. V shed 1 base, J shed 2 bases, and the junction held 3 bases outside the gene matches. This CDR3 is built from 17 residues. Germline-derived CDR1 and CDR2 are SEHNR and FQNEAQ (reference sequence).

The rearrangement joins TRBV7-9 to TRBJ2-5; 8 nucleotides match TRBD1. Germline trimming cut 5 bases from V and 4 bases from J; bases unmatched to any gene: 12. The germline CDR1 and CDR2 sequences are SEHNR and FQNEAQ (reference sequence). The length of the CDR3 is 16 residues. DNA of the CDR3: TGTGCCAGCAGCACGCAACAGGGGGGAATTCGAGAGACCCAGTACTTC. Translated: CASSTQQGGIRETQYF.

This chain links TRBV6-5 with TRBJ2-5; 9 positions match TRBD2. There are 18 residues in the CDR3. Germline loops: CDR1 MNHEY, CDR2 SVGAGI. J gave up 4 bases and V 4 bases, and 16 bases lay outside the gene matches. DNA for the CDR3: TGTGCCAGCAGTTTGACGGCGTGGGCTAGCGGGATGCGAGAGACCCAGTACTTC. Protein sequence: CASSLTAWASGMRETQYF.

This chain uses TRBV4-1 with TRBJ2-2; 9 bases match TRBD2. This CDR3 spans 17 amino acids. Trimming at V came to 1 base and at J to 4 bases, leaving 7 bases not matched to a gene. Germline V gene lookup returns CDR1 MGHRA and CDR2 YSYEKL. The CDR3 loop is CASSQGGAGGSTGELFF. CDR3 nucleotides: TGCGCCAGCAGCCAAGGGGGAGCGGGAGGTTCCACCGGGGAGCTGTTTTTT.

The rearrangement joins TRBV7-9 to TRBJ1-4; D might be TRBD1 (5 bases). There are 14 residues in the CDR3. The V gene lost 4 bases and the J gene lost 5 bases, with 11 bases spanning the gap. Germline CDR1 is SEHNR and CDR2 is FQNEAQ (reference sequence). The CDR3 region has the DNA TGTGCCAGCAGCTCCCTATGGGGGAATGAAAAACTGTTTTTT. As protein: CASSSLWGNEKLFF.

This chain uses TRBV29-1 with TRBJ2-7, with 10 nucleotides matching TRBD2. This CDR3 region has 13 residues. The germline V gene encodes CDR1 SQVTM and CDR2 ANQGSEA. Germline trimming cut 2 bases from V and 6 bases from J; bases unmatched to any gene: 4. CDR3 amino acids: CSVELAGAGEQYV. The CDR3 nucleotides are TGCAGCGTTGAACTAGCGGGAGCCGGCGAGCAGTACGTC.

Here the CDR3 reads CASSLAGVFADTQYF. As DNA, the CDR3 is TGTGCCAGCAGTTTAGCAGGGGTGTTTGCAGATACGCAGTATTTT. The chain is built from TRBV28 and TRBJ2-3, with a weak D call TRBD1 (6 bases). V dropped 2 bases and J dropped 4 bases, with 13 bases sitting between them. The germline gives CDR1 MDHEN, CDR2 SYDVKM. The CDR3 loop spans 15 amino acids.

V and J are TRBV24-1 and TRBJ2-5, with D possibly matching TRBD1 (5 bases). Between the trimmed V and J ends, which lost 7 bases and 1 base, there was a span of 12 bases. The CDR3 is 14 residues long. Germline loops: CDR1 KGHDR, CDR2 SFDVKD. The chain's CDR3 is CATREVDSQETQYF. The CDR3 DNA reads TGTGCCACCAGAGAAGTTGACAGCCAAGAGACCCAGTACTTC.

This clonotype was seen a single time. The chain joins TRBV19 to TRBJ2-1, with 8 bases aligning to TRBD2. Germline CDR1 reads LNHDA; CDR2 reads SQIVND (reference sequence). V was pared by 6 bases and J by 7 bases, with 5 bases of the junction left unmatched. The CDR3 extends over 13 amino acids. The CDR3, as DNA: TGTGCCAGTAGCATCGTAGCGGGAAATGAGCAGTTCTTC. It translates to CASSIVAGNEQFF. Combining the CDR3 with reference TRBV19 and TRBJ2-1 gives the whole variable domain DGGITQSPKYLFRKEGQNVTLSCEQNLNHDAMYWYRQDPGQGLRLIYYSQIVNDFQKGDIAEGYSVSREKKESFPLTVTSAQKNPTAFYLCASSIVAGNEQFFGPGTRLTVL.

The chain has TRBV12-3 or TRBV12-4 and TRBJ2-7; 14 nucleotides match TRBD2. This CDR3 contains 13 residues. The ends lost 5 bases at V and 7 bases at J; junction bases unmatched: 1. CDR3 protein: CASSGLAGGEQYV. The CDR3 region has the DNA TGTGCCAGCAGTGGACTAGCGGGAGGAGAGCAGTACGTC.

The J gene is TRBJ2-1, the V gene TRBV20-1; TRBD1 is a possible D gene (6 bases). This CDR3 is 13 amino acids long. In germline, CDR1 is DFQATT, CDR2 SNEGSKA (reference sequence). Trimming removed 6 bases at V and 5 bases at J, with 14 bases between. CDR3 coding DNA: TGCAGTGCAACGACAGGAACCGACAATGAGCAGTTCTTC. Translated, it gives CSATTGTDNEQFF.

The chain combines TRBV9 with TRBJ1-3; D gene ambiguous. V was shortened by 6 bases and J by 0 bases, with 10 bases between the two germline ends. CDR3 size: 14 residues. Per the germline V gene, CDR1 is SGDLS and CDR2 is YYNGEE. CDR3 protein: CASTPGRSGNTIYF. CDR3 bases: TGTGCCAGCACCCCCGGGCGCTCTGGAAACACCATATATTTT.

The chain uses TRBV29-1 and TRBJ2-3; no clear D gene. The CDR3 covers 11 residues. V lost 4 bases and J lost 7, with 9 bases in between. The germline gives CDR1 SQVTM, CDR2 ANQGSEA. CDR3 loop: CSVVLDHTQYF. Written as DNA, the CDR3 is TGCAGCGTTGTGCTAGATCATACGCAGTATTTT.

This chain connects TRBV30 to TRBJ2-7; D perhaps matches TRBD2 (5 bases). The V end was cut by 1 base, the J end by 0 bases, with 7 bases between. The CDR3 totals 13 residues. Germline CDR1 reads GTSNPN; CDR2 reads SVGIG (reference sequence). DNA for the CDR3: TGTGCCTGGAGTGCCGGGAACTCCTACGAGCAGTACGTC. Encoded protein: CAWSAGNSYEQYV.

This clonotype occurred once. Here the CDR3 DNA reads TGCAGTGCTAGAGAGCGGCGGGGGGGCTCAGAGACCCAGTACTTC. Translation: CSARERRGGSETQYF. The chain carries TRBV20-1 and TRBJ2-5, with 9 bases matching TRBD2. V was clipped by 0 bases and J by 4 bases; unmatched bases: 6. CDR1 and CDR2 from the germline V gene are DFQATT and SNEGSKA (reference sequence). The CDR3 loop spans 15 amino acids.

The chain recombines TRBV27 with TRBJ1-1; TRBD1 is a possible D gene (5 bases). The CDR3 length is 13 residues. Germline lookup yields CDR1 MNHEY and CDR2 SMNVEV (reference sequence). The ends were cut back, 8 bases at V and 6 bases at J, with 16 bases in the middle. CDR3 protein: CASCRPGWSEAFF. The CDR3 region has the DNA TGTGCCAGCTGCCGGCCAGGGTGGTCTGAAGCTTTCTTT.

The chain joins TRBV20-1 to TRBJ2-7; tentatively, D is TRBD1 or TRBD2 (5 bases each). V dropped 8 bases and J dropped 0 bases, with 14 bases sitting between them. The CDR3 sequence is 13 residues long. Per germline, CDR1 DFQATT and CDR2 SNEGSKA (reference sequence). CDR3: CSIGTSNSYEQYF. DNA of the CDR3: TGCAGTATAGGGACCTCGAACTCCTACGAGCAGTACTTC.

The table lists this clonotype with a few counts. This chain links TRBV25-1 with TRBJ2-7; 7 bases agree with TRBD1. The CDR3 sequence is 13 residues long. CDR1 is MGHDK and CDR2 is SYGVNS in the germline V gene. The V segment lost 4 bases and the J segment 2 bases; nucleotides outside the gene matches: 2. CDR3 bases: TGTGCCAGCAGTGTCGGGACAGCCTACGAGCAGTACTTC. It yields the protein CASSVGTAYEQYF.

The rearrangement links TRBV9 to TRBJ2-1, with 11 bases that match TRBD1. The CDR3 totals 16 residues. The V segment lost 3 bases and the J segment 6 bases; nucleotides outside the gene matches: 8. The germline CDR1 and CDR2 sequences are SGDLS and YYNGEE. CDR3 nucleotide sequence: TGTGCCAGCAGCGAGACCGGGACAGGGGGACCCAATGAGCAGTTCTTC. It specifies CASSETGTGGPNEQFF.

The chain employs TRBV9 and TRBJ2-1; the match to TRBD2 covers 11 bases. CDR3 length: 15 residues. Germline loops: CDR1 SGDLS, CDR2 YYNGEE. V gave up 0 bases and J gave up 6 bases; unmatched junction bases: 2. CDR3: CASSVGSGRGNEQFF. In DNA form, the CDR3 reads TGTGCCAGCAGCGTAGGTAGCGGGAGGGGCAATGAGCAGTTCTTC.

The J gene is TRBJ2-1, the V gene TRBV20-1; 14 bases are shared with TRBD2. The germline CDR1 and CDR2 sequences are DFQATT and SNEGSKA (reference sequence). V dropped 6 bases and J dropped 8; count of bases not matched to a gene: 12. This CDR3 is 16 amino acids long. The CDR3 DNA sequence: TGCAGTGCCCGTCCAGAGACTAGCGGGAGGGTCCATGAGCAGTTCTTC. It is translated as CSARPETSGRVHEQFF.

The rearrangement uses TRBV7-9 and TRBJ2-7, with TRBD1 matching 11 bases. With V trimmed by 5 bases and J by 2 bases, 5 bases remained unmatched. The germline V gene encodes CDR1 SEHNR and CDR2 FQNEAQ (reference sequence). This CDR3 spans 15 amino acids. The CDR3, as DNA: TGTGCCAGCAGCCGGGACAGGGGGTTTCCCTACGAGCAGTACTTC. Translation gives CASSRDRGFPYEQYF.

This chain connects TRBV7-6 to TRBJ2-5; D not certain. The length of the CDR3 is 11 residues. Trimming took off 4 bases at V and 6 bases at J, with 6 bases between the two ends. Germline-derived CDR1 and CDR2 are SGHVS and FNYEAQ. The CDR3: CASSSGQTQYF. CDR3 coding DNA: TGTGCCAGCAGCTCTGGGCAGACCCAGTACTTC. Full variable domain (outside the CDR3, taken from reference TRBV7-6 and TRBJ2-5): GAGVSQSPRYKVTKRGQDVALRCDPISGHVSLYWYRQALGQGPEFLTYFNYEAQQDKSGLPNDRFSAERPEGSISTLTIQRTEQRDSAMYRCASSSGQTQYFGPGTRLLVL.

This clonotype appeared once. CDR3 protein: CATSETRAAGELFF. The CDR3 DNA reads as TGTGCCACCAGTGAGACTAGGGCCGCCGGGGAGCTGTTTTTT. The chain links TRBV24-1 to TRBJ2-2, with TRBD2 as a possible D gene (6 bases). The V gene's germline CDR1 is KGHDR and CDR2 SFDVKD. Deletions cut 4 bases from V and 6 bases from J, with 11 bases between. CDR3 length equals 14 residues.

This clonotype was detected only once. The CDR3 DNA follows: TGTGCCAGCAGCCTCGGACAGGGGATAACCGGGGAGCTGTTTTTT. As protein: CASSLGQGITGELFF. V usage is TRBV6-6 and J usage is TRBJ2-2; TRBD1 matches at 9 bases. The ends lost 6 bases at V and 5 bases at J; junction bases unmatched: 7. Germline CDR1 and CDR2: MNHNY and SVGAGI (reference sequence). This CDR3 region has 15 residues.

This clonotype has only one observation. The CDR3 protein is CASSLAGLAGNEQFF. As DNA, the CDR3 is TGTGCCAGCAGCCTTGCGGGACTAGCGGGAAATGAGCAGTTCTTC. V is TRBV27 and J is TRBJ2-1; 13 bases are a match to TRBD2. The CDR3 is made up of 15 amino acids. From germline, CDR1 is MNHEY and CDR2 SMNVEV (reference sequence). After removal of 6 bases from V and 7 bases from J, the junction contained 6 bases not matched to a gene.